The 26 T cell receptor beta chains reported below all come from one sample, sequenced in a study of identical twins. In TCRdb, the 5' RACE reads were re-called with MiXCR into one record per CDR3 protein. The sample yields some 270,000 distinct CDR3 sequences, about 9% seen once. This sample was also put to use in a study of yellow fever vaccine responses in identical twins.

Sample: CD8+ T cells sorted from blood. The receptors were gathered from a woman under 30 in good health.

Concerning this clonotype: A read error may account for a junction end that differs from germline. The chain couples TRBV6-4 to TRBJ2-6, with D unclear. The length of the CDR3 is 18 residues. CDR1 is MRHNA and CDR2 is SNTAGT in the germline V gene. The DNA for the CDR3 is TGTGCCCGCAGTTTTCTGGTAGACTCACGCTCTGGGGCCAACGTCCTGACTTTC. Its translation is CARSFLVDSRSGANVLTF.

In its sample, this clonotype was seen a few times. The gene calls are TRBV24-1 and TRBJ1-1; 12 bases line up with TRBD1. CDR3 size: 21 residues. CDR1 and CDR2 from the germline V gene are KGHDR and SFDVKD. V lost 4 bases, J lost 1 base, and 18 bases stayed unmatched. CDR3 loop: CATSDWGRHRDRGLGNTEAFF. As DNA, the CDR3 is TGTGCCACCAGTGACTGGGGTCGACACCGGGACAGGGGGCTGGGGAACACTGAAGCTTTCTTT.

This clonotype was found many times. The rearrangement joins TRBV15 to TRBJ2-1; D gene ambiguous. This CDR3 has 11 amino acids. With 4 bases removed from V and 9 bases from J, the gap between germline ends came to 7 bases. The germline V gene encodes CDR1 LNHNV and CDR2 YYDKDF (reference sequence). This CDR3 reads CATSINSEQFF. The DNA of the CDR3 is TGTGCCACCAGCATCAACAGTGAGCAGTTCTTC.

This clonotype was picked up many times. The chain has TRBV14 and TRBJ2-7; possibly TRBD2 for D (5 bases). The V gene's germline CDR1 is SGHDN and CDR2 FVKESK. V dropped 1 base and J dropped 4 bases, with 17 bases sitting between them. The CDR3 runs 16 residues. This CDR3 is CASSQGSSLSGYEQYF. In DNA form, the CDR3 reads TGTGCCAGCAGCCAAGGTTCCAGTCTTTCGGGATACGAGCAGTACTTC.

In its sample, this clonotype was seen many times. This chain uses TRBV20-1 with TRBJ2-3; no definite D call. V dropped 0 bases and J dropped 0 bases, with 10 bases sitting between them. This CDR3 region has 15 residues. The germline gives CDR1 DFQATT, CDR2 SNEGSKA (reference sequence). The CDR3 sequence is CSARDPLVSTDTQYF. DNA for the CDR3: TGCAGTGCTAGAGATCCTTTGGTTAGCACAGATACGCAGTATTTT.

This chain connects TRBV4-1 to TRBJ2-1, with TRBD2 matching 7 bases. Germline loops: CDR1 MGHRA, CDR2 YSYEKL. The ends lost 4 bases at V and 3 bases at J; junction bases unmatched: 9. The CDR3 has 16 residues. The CDR3 reads CASSLLASGIYNEQFF. CDR3 coding DNA: TGCGCCAGCAGCCTCCTAGCCAGCGGGATCTACAATGAGCAGTTCTTC.

The gene calls are TRBV4-3 and TRBJ2-3, with D possibly TRBD1 on 7 matching bases. Trimming took off 0 bases at V and 4 bases at J, with 17 bases between the two ends. The length of the CDR3 is 17 residues. Germline CDR1 LGHNA, CDR2 YSLEER. CDR3 sequence reads: CASSQDRRGLGSDTQYF. Here the CDR3 DNA reads TGCGCCAGCAGCCAAGATCGGAGGGGGCTGGGTTCAGATACGCAGTATTTT.

The chain uses TRBV7-9 and TRBJ2-1; 11 bases agree with TRBD1. The CDR3 loop spans 15 amino acids. CDR1 and CDR2 (germline): SEHNR, FQNEAQ (reference sequence). J gave up 7 bases and V 2 bases, and 4 bases lay outside the gene matches. The CDR3 DNA sequence: TGTGCCAGCAGCTTATTGGGACAGGGGGTAAATGAGCAGTTCTTC. It encodes CASSLLGQGVNEQFF.

This clonotype has a single count. The gene calls are TRBV12-3 or TRBV12-4 and TRBJ2-7; D unclear. Trimming left V 2 bases short and J 0 bases short, with 8 bases between. The CDR3 has 14 residues. The CDR3 spells CASSLMEDSYEQYF. CDR3 nucleotide sequence: TGTGCCAGCAGTTTAATGGAAGACTCCTACGAGCAGTACTTC.

The chain links TRBV2 to TRBJ2-1; D ambiguous. Trimming left V 9 bases short and J 6 bases short, with 12 bases between. The germline V gene has CDR1 SNHLY and CDR2 FYNNEI. The CDR3 sequence is 12 residues long. CDR3 coding DNA: TGTGCCAGAAACCTTCTGGGCAATGAGCAGTTCTTC. Residues: CARNLLGNEQFF.

The chain is built from TRBV7-9 and TRBJ1-4; unclear D gene. Germline V gives CDR1 SEHNR, CDR2 FQNEAQ (reference sequence). This CDR3 spans 16 amino acids. The ends were cut back, 2 bases at V and 6 bases at J, with 16 bases in the middle. Here the CDR3 DNA reads TGTGCCAGCAGCTTATATATCGGCATACCCGATGAAAAACTGTTTTTT. Amino acid sequence: CASSLYIGIPDEKLFF.

This clonotype has a handful of counts. This chain connects TRBV20-1 to TRBJ2-3, with 9 positions matching TRBD2. There are 15 residues in the CDR3. V lost 6 bases, J lost 0 bases, and 7 bases stayed unmatched. The V gene's germline CDR1 is DFQATT and CDR2 SNEGSKA (reference sequence). As DNA, the CDR3 is TGCAGTGCAGCCAGCGGGGGGTTCAGCACAGATACGCAGTATTTT. It yields the protein CSAASGGFSTDTQYF.

Concerning this clonotype: Germline is not matched at one junction end, which may reflect a read error. J is TRBJ1-1 and V is TRBV11-2, with a tentative D call TRBD1 (5 bases). CDR1 SGHAT and CDR2 FQNNGV come from the germline V gene. This CDR3 contains 14 residues. CDR3 nucleotides: TGTGCCAGCAGCCCGGGACTTACGAACACTGAAGTTTTCTTT. Residues: CASSPGLTNTEVFF. The entire variable domain, with the rest obtained from reference TRBV11-2 and TRBJ1-1, is as follows: EAGVAQSPRYKIIEKRQSVAFWCNPISGHATLYWYQQILGQGPKLLIQFQNNGVVDDSQLPKDRFSAERLKGVDSTLKIQPAKLEDSAVYLCASSPGLTNTEVFFGQGTRLTVV.

This clonotype was counted ten times or more. V gene TRBV7-9 combines with J gene TRBJ2-7; no clear D gene. The CDR3 totals 15 residues. Germline CDR1 is SEHNR and CDR2 is FQNEAQ (reference sequence). V dropped 5 bases and J dropped 3 bases, with 17 bases sitting between them. CDR3 sequence: CASSEDDMLHYEQYF. The CDR3 region has the DNA TGTGCCAGCAGCGAAGATGATATGCTACACTACGAGCAGTACTTC. Looking up the rest from reference TRBV7-9 and TRBJ2-7 gives the full variable domain: DTGVSQNPRHKITKRGQNVTFRCDPISEHNRLYWYRQTLGQGPEFLTYFQNEAQLEKSRLLSDRFSAERPKGSFSTLEIQRTEQGDSAMYLCASSEDDMLHYEQYFGPGTRLTVT.

This clonotype occurred a few times. This sequence joins TRBV4-3 and TRBJ2-3, with D possibly matching TRBD1 (6 bases). Germline-derived CDR1 and CDR2 are LGHNA and YSLEER. This CDR3 is 17 amino acids long. V gave up 0 bases and J gave up 3 bases, with 16 bases separating them. CDR3 residues: CASSQDRPAGATDTQYF. The CDR3 nucleotides are TGCGCCAGCAGCCAAGATCGCCCCGCAGGGGCGACAGATACGCAGTATTTT.

Ten or more counts support this clonotype. The rearrangement joins TRBV29-1 to TRBJ2-5; TRBD2 might be the D (6 bases). Trimming removed 5 bases at V and 5 bases at J, with 12 bases between. Per the germline V gene, CDR1 is SQVTM and CDR2 is ANQGSEA. The CDR3 contains 12 residues. DNA for the CDR3: TGCAGCGTTCCGGGAGTGGGTGAGACCCAGTACTTC. Residues: CSVPGVGETQYF. Combining the CDR3 with reference TRBV29-1 and TRBJ2-5 gives the whole variable domain SAVISQKPSRDICQRGTSLTIQCQVDSQVTMMFWYRQQPGQSLTLIATANQGSEATYESGFVIDKFPISRPNLTFSTLTVSNMSPEDSSIYLCSVPGVGETQYFGPGTRLLVL.

The table lists this clonotype with a few counts. The rearrangement uses TRBV7-6 and TRBJ2-1; 15 bases are a match to TRBD2. The CDR3 extends over 16 amino acids. V dropped 1 base and J dropped 9; count of bases not matched to a gene: 4. Germline V gene sequence: CDR1 SGHVS, CDR2 FNYEAQ. CDR3: CASSLEGLAGGIEQFF. The CDR3, as DNA: TGTGCCAGCAGCTTAGAGGGACTAGCGGGGGGCATTGAGCAGTTCTTC.

This clonotype showed up many times. V is TRBV7-2 and J is TRBJ2-1, with 7 nucleotides matching TRBD2. This CDR3 spans 15 amino acids. CDR1 and CDR2 from the germline V gene are SGHTA and FQGNSA. Unmatched junction bases numbered 5, after V lost 4 bases and J lost 2 bases. CDR3 coding DNA: TGTGCCAGCAGCTCGGGGGAGGGCCCCTACAATGAGCAGTTCTTC. It yields the protein CASSSGEGPYNEQFF.

J is TRBJ2-7 and V is TRBV29-1; TRBD2 matches at 9 bases. The length of the CDR3 is 14 residues. J lost 1 base, V lost 4 bases, and 5 bases had no gene match. Germline V gene data show CDR1 as SQVTM and CDR2 as ANQGSEA. The CDR3 is CSVGGGDLSYEQYF. The CDR3, as DNA: TGCAGCGTTGGCGGGGGGGACTTGTCCTACGAGCAGTACTTC.

This clonotype occurred a few times. The gene calls are TRBV29-1 and TRBJ2-2; D not certain. CDR3 length: 13 residues. Per germline, CDR1 SQVTM and CDR2 ANQGSEA. V dropped 4 bases and J dropped 3 bases, with 9 bases sitting between them. The CDR3 coding sequence is TGCAGCGTTGGGGTCAGTTACACCGGGGAGCTGTTTTTT. As protein: CSVGVSYTGELFF.

This clonotype occurred many times. CDR3 in DNA: TGTGCCAGCAGCCAAGAAGCGACAGGGGGCGCAGAGACCCAGTACTTC. It specifies CASSQEATGGAETQYF. The chain is built from TRBV4-2 and TRBJ2-5, with 10 bases identical to TRBD1. The V and J ends lost 0 bases and 4 bases, in that order; junction bases with no gene match: 5. The CDR3 spans 16 residues. The germline V gene has CDR1 LGHNA and CDR2 YNFKEQ.

This clonotype was counted ten times or more. This chain joins TRBV9 and TRBJ2-5, with D perhaps TRBD1 (6 bases). Germline V gene data show CDR1 as SGDLS and CDR2 as YYNGEE. Trimming shortened V by 0 bases and J by 2 bases, and 11 bases separated the two germline ends. The CDR3 runs to 15 residues. The CDR3 reads CASSVGGHDQETQYF. CDR3 sequence (DNA): TGTGCCAGCAGCGTAGGGGGACATGATCAAGAGACCCAGTACTTC.

The chain carries TRBV4-3 and TRBJ2-7; the D is unclear. V lost 0 bases and J 1 base, leaving 10 bases between the germline ends. In germline, CDR1 is LGHNA, CDR2 YSLEER. This CDR3 is built from 15 residues. The CDR3 nucleotides are TGCGCCAGCAGCCAAGATCGGGCATTTTCCTACGAGCAGTACTTC. Its protein product is CASSQDRAFSYEQYF.

The rearrangement uses TRBV27 and TRBJ2-1; TRBD1 or TRBD2 may be the D gene (5 bases each). Trimming left V 4 bases short and J 8 bases short, with 9 bases between. Germline V lookup: CDR1 MNHEY, CDR2 SMNVEV (reference sequence). The CDR3 length is 12 residues. The CDR3 nucleotides read TGTGCCAGCAGTTCCCGGGACGATGAGCAGTTCTTC. This codes for CASSSRDDEQFF.

The rearrangement joins TRBV7-8 to TRBJ2-7, with D possibly TRBD2 on 6 matching bases. The CDR3 is 15 amino acids. Trimming took 1 base from V and 2 from J, leaving 12 bases between them. The germline gives CDR1 SGHVS, CDR2 FQNEAQ. The CDR3 region is CASSLDAGFTYEQYF. For the CDR3, the DNA is TGTGCCAGCAGCTTAGACGCGGGGTTTACCTACGAGCAGTACTTC. The variable domain in full, completed from reference TRBV7-8 and TRBJ2-7, reads GAGVSQSPRYKVAKRGQDVALRCDPISGHVSLFWYQQALGQGPEFLTYFQNEAQLDKSGLPSDRFFAERPEGSVSTLKIQRTQQEDSAVYLCASSLDAGFTYEQYFGPGTRLTVT.

The chain is built from TRBV5-1 and TRBJ1-5, with D perhaps matching TRBD1 (5 bases). Trimming took off 0 bases at V and 5 bases at J, with 12 bases between the two ends. The CDR3 loop spans 15 amino acids. CDR1 is SGHRS, CDR2 YFSETQ, per germline. In DNA, the CDR3 is TGCGCCAGCAGCTTGGAGGGGTTAGGGGATCAGCCCCAGCATTTT. The encoded protein is CASSLEGLGDQPQHF.